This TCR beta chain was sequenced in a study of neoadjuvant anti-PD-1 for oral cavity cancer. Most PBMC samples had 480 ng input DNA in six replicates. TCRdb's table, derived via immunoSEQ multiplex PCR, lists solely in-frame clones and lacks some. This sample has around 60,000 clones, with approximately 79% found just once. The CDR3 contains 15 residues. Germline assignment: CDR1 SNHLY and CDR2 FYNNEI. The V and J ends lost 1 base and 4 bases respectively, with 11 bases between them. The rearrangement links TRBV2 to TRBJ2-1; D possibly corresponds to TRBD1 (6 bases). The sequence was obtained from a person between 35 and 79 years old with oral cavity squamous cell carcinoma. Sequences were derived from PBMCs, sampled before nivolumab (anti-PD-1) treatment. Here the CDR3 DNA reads TGTGCCAGCAGTGAAGTCCAGGGGACATACAATGAGCAGTTCTTC. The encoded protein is CASSEVQGTYNEQFF.